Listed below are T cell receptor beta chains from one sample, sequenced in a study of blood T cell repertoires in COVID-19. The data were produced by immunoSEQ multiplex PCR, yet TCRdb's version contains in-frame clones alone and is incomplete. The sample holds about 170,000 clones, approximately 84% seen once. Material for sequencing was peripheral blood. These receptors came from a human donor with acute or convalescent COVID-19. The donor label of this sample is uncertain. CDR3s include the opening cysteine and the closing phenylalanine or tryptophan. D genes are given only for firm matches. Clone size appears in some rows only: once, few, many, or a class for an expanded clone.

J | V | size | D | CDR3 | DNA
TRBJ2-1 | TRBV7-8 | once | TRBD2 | CASSLRRSGGHSEQFF | TGTGCCAGCAGCTTAAGGCGGTCGGGGGGGCATAGTGAGCAGTTCTTC
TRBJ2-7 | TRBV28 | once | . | CASSPRYEQYF | TGTGCCAGCAGTCCCCGGTACGAGCAGTACTTC
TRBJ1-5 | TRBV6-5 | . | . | CASSTQGNQPQHF | TGTGCCAGCAGTACCCAGGGGAATCAGCCCCAGCATTTT
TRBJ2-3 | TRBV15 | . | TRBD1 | CATSRVGQANPTDTQYF | TGTGCCACCAGCAGAGTTGGACAGGCTAACCCCACAGATACGCAGTATTTT
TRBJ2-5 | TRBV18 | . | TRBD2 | CASSPPTSSGETQYF | TGTGCCAGCTCACCACCGACGTCTAGCGGAGAGACCCAGTACTTC
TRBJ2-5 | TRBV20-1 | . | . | CSAPSAETQYF | TGCAGTGCTCCTAGCGCAGAGACCCAGTACTTC
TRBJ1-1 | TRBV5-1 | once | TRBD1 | CASSSGTGITEAFF | TGCGCCAGCAGCTCCGGGACAGGGATCACTGAAGCTTTCTTT
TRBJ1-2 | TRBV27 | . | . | CASSPSGRAASGYGYTF | TGTGCCAGCAGCCCCTCAGGGAGGGCAGCGAGCGGCTATGGCTACACCTTC
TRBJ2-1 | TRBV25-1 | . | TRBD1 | CASRAGGKDNEQFF | TGTGCCAGCAGAGCAGGGGGCAAGGACAATGAGCAGTTCTTC
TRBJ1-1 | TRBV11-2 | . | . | CASSLGQGRETEAFF | TGTGCCAGCAGCTTAGGCCAGGGGAGGGAAACTGAAGCTTTCTTT
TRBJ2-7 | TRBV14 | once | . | CASRVAGSYEQYF | TGTGCCAGCCGGGTAGCTGGATCCTACGAGCAGTACTTC
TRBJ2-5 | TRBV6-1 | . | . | CASARRIQETQYF | TGTGCCAGCGCTAGACGGATCCAAGAGACCCAGTACTTC
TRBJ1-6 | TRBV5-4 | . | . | CASSLKRDTSSYNSPLHF | TGTGCCAGCAGCTTGAAGAGGGACACGAGCTCCTATAATTCACCCCTCCACTTT
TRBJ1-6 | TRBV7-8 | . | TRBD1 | CASSLRQGGSYNSPLHF | TGTGCCAGCAGCCTGAGACAGGGGGGCTCCTATAATTCACCCCTCCACTTT
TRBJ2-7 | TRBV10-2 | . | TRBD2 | CASSESGTTSYEQYF | TGCGCCAGCAGTGAGTCTGGGACTACCTCCTACGAGCAGTACTTC
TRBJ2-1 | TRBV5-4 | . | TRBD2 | CASSFWDYYYNEQFF | TGTGCCAGCAGCTTTTGGGACTACTATTACAATGAGCAGTTCTTC
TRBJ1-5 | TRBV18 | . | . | CASSPSGLYQPQHF | TGTGCCAGCTCACCAAGCGGGCTTTATCAGCCCCAGCATTTT
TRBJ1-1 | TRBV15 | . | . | CATSRVLTGGMNTEAFF | TGTGCCACCAGCAGAGTTTTAACAGGAGGGATGAACACTGAAGCTTTCTTT
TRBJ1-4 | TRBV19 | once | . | CASSILADNEKLFF | TGTGCCAGTAGTATATTGGCAGATAATGAAAAACTGTTTTTT
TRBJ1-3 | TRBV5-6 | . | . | CASSPWAGTRDGNTIYF | TGTGCCAGCAGCCCCTGGGCGGGGACCAGGGATGGAAACACCATATATTTT
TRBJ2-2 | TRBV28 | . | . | CASRFEGILNTGELFF | TGTGCCAGCAGATTCGAGGGAATCTTGAACACCGGGGAGCTGTTTTTT
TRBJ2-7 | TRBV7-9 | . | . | CASSLASDVLSSYEQYF | TGTGCCAGCAGCTTAGCGTCCGATGTGTTGAGCTCCTACGAGCAGTACTTC
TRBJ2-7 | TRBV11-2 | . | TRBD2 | CASRVAGASYEQYF | TGTGCCAGCAGAGTAGCGGGAGCCTCCTACGAGCAGTACTTC
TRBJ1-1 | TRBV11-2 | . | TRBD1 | CASSLSGQGISEAFF | TGTGCCAGCAGCTTGTCCGGACAGGGTATTAGTGAAGCTTTCTTT
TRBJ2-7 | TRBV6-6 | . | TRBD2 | CASSYSGGSHEQYF | TGTGCCAGCAGCTATAGCGGGGGTTCCCACGAGCAGTACTTC
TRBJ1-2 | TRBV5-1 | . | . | CASSLDSVIGYGYTF | TGCGCCAGCAGCCTGGACAGTGTCATTGGCTATGGCTACACCTTC
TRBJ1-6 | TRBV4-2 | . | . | CASSQDETPNGGYSPLHF | TGTGCCAGCAGCCAAGATGAGACCCCTAATGGGGGGTATTCACCCCTCCACTTT
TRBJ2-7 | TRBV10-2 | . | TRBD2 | CASSEPGGEGNYEQYF | TGCGCCAGCAGTGAGCCGGGGGGGGAGGGAAACTACGAGCAGTACTTC
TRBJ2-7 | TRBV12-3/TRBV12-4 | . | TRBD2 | CASRSSGGYEQYF | TGTGCCAGTAGGAGCTCGGGGGGCTACGAGCAGTACTTC
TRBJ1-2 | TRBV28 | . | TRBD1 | CASSLLTGLVKGYTF | TGTGCCAGCAGTTTACTGACAGGGTTGGTAAAAGGCTACACCTTC
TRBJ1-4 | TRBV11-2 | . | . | CASSLGVGSNEKLFF | TGTGCCAGCAGCTTAGGGGTCGGGTCCAATGAAAAACTGTTTTTT
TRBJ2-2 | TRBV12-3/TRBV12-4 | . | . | CASSREAGELFF | TGTGCCAGCAGTAGAGAGGCCGGGGAGCTGTTTTTT
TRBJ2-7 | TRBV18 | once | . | CASSPLTTLNFIGSGYEQYF | TGTGCCAGCTCACCTTTAACAACTCTAAACTTTATAGGATCGGGCTACGAGCAGTACTTC
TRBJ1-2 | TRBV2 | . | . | CATQEGVDGGYTF | TGTGCCACTCAAGAGGGGGTTGATGGTGGCTACACCTTC
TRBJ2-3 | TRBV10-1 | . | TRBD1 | CASSSGQGKTDTQYF | TGCGCCAGCAGTAGCGGACAGGGGAAAACAGATACGCAGTATTTT
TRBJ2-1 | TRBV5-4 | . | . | CASSLFVGGEQFF | TGTGCCAGCAGCTTGTTTGTTGGCGGAGAGCAGTTCTTC
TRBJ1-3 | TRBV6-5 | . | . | CASSPGSAQNTIYF | TGTGCCAGCAGTCCCGGAAGCGCCCAAAACACCATATATTTT
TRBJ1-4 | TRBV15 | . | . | CATSRDPGHYEKLFF | TGTGCCACCAGCAGAGATCCGGGACACTATGAAAAACTGTTTTTT
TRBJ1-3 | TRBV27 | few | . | CASSPIPPGHSSGNTIYF | TGTGCCAGCAGTCCCATCCCCCCAGGACACAGCTCTGGAAACACCATATATTTT
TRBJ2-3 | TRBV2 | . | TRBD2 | CASSPTSGGTDTQYF | TGTGCCAGCAGCCCCACTAGCGGGGGCACAGATACGCAGTATTTT
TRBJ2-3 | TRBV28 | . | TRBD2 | CASSLAGGLTDTQYF | TGTGCCAGCAGTTTAGCGGGGGGTCTCACAGATACGCAGTATTTT
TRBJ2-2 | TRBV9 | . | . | CASSPTLSGELFF | TGTGCCAGCAGCCCTACCTTAAGCGGGGAGCTGTTTTTT
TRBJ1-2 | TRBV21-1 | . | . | CASSKEGGGYGYTF | TGTGCCAGCAGCAAAGAAGGGGGCGGCTATGGCTACACCTTC
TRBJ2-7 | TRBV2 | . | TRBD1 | CASRGDRGSYEQYF | TGTGCCAGCAGGGGGGACAGGGGCTCCTACGAGCAGTACTTC
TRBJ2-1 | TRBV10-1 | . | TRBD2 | CASSDPGLAGGNEQFF | TGCGCCAGCAGTGACCCAGGACTAGCGGGAGGGAATGAGCAGTTCTTC
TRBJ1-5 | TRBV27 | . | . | CASSLSGAGDQPQHF | TGTGCCAGCAGTTTATCCGGAGCAGGGGATCAGCCCCAGCATTTT
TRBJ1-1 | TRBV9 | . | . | CASSVKGDEYPLNTEAFF | TGTGCCAGCAGCGTAAAGGGGGACGAATACCCGTTGAACACTGAAGCTTTCTTT
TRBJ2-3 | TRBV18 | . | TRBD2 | CASSQGTSGSTDTQYF | TGTGCCAGCTCGCAGGGGACTAGCGGGAGCACAGATACGCAGTATTTT
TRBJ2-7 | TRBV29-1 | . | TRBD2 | CSVRTSGSYEQYF | TGCAGCGTTCGGACTAGCGGCTCCTACGAGCAGTACTTC
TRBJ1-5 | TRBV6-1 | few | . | CASSEVVQPGRPQHF | TGTGCCAGCAGTGAAGTGGTACAGCCTGGGAGGCCCCAGCATTTT
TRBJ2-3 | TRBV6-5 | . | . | CASAGSGGTLDTQYF | TGTGCCAGCGCCGGATCGGGCGGGACCCTCGATACGCAGTATTTT
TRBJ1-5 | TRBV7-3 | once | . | CASSRGEGQPQHF | TGTGCCAGCAGCCGTGGCGAGGGTCAGCCCCAGCATTTT
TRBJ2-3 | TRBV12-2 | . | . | CASRPTSGRAWDTQYF | TGTGCAAGTCGCCCTACTAGCGGGAGGGCCTGGGATACGCAGTATTTT
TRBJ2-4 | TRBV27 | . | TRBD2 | CASSSAEKRDGSNIQYF | TGTGCCAGCAGTTCCGCCGAAAAGCGGGATGGGTCGAACATTCAGTACTTC
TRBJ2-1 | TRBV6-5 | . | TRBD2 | CASRDTSGSYNEQFF | TGTGCCAGCAGGGATACTAGCGGGAGCTACAATGAGCAGTTCTTC
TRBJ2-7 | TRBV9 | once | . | CASSVGLGPYEQYF | TGTGCCAGCAGCGTGGGACTGGGCCCCTACGAGCAGTACTTC
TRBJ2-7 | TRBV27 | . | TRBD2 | CASSPNSGRFYEQYF | TGTGCCAGCAGCCCCAATAGCGGGAGGTTCTACGAGCAGTACTTC
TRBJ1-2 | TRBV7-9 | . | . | CASSRGDYGYTF | TGTGCCAGCAGTCGGGGGGACTATGGCTACACCTTC
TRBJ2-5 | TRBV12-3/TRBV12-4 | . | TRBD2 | CASSFSGQETQYF | TGTGCCAGCAGTTTTAGCGGGCAAGAGACCCAGTACTTC